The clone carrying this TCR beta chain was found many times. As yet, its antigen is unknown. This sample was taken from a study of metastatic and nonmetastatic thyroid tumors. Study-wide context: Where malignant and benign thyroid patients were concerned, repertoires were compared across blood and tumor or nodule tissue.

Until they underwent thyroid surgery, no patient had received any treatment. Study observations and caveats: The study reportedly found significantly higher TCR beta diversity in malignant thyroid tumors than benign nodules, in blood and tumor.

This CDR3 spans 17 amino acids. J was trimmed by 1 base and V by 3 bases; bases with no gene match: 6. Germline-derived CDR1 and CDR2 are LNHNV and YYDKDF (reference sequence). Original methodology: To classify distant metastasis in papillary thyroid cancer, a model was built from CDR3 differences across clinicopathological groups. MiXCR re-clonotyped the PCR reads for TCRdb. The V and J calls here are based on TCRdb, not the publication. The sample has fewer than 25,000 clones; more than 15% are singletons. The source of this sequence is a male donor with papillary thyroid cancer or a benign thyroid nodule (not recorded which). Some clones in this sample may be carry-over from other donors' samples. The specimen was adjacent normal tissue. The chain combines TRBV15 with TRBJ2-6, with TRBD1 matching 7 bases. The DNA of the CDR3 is TGTGCCACCAGCAGGGAAAACAGGGGTTCTGGGGCCAACGTCCTGACTTTC. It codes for CATSRENRGSGANVLTF.